This record looks at one T cell receptor beta chain sequence and its context. From 2 million PBMCs stored at -80 C, the unsorted libraries were generated. The sample is drawn from a study of neurological immune-mediated disorders. TCRdb reprocessed the 5' RACE reads via MiXCR and lists one record per CDR3 protein. Of about 50,000 distinct CDR3 sequences listed, 16% are singletons. The CDR3 consists of 14 residues. V was clipped by 5 bases and J by 0 bases, with 7 bases between them. The germline gives CDR1 ENHRY, CDR2 SYGVKD. This TCR was sampled from a man aged 55 to 70 in good health. The specimen was PBMCs. V and J are TRBV10-3 and TRBJ2-2; D is uncertain. The CDR3 protein is CAISLASNTGELFF. DNA of the CDR3: TGTGCCATCAGTTTGGCTTCGAACACCGGGGAGCTGTTTTTT.